This TCR beta chain was recorded in a study of blood T cell repertoires in COVID-19. Study context: In each case, the material was cDNA or gDNA derived from T cells, B-cell-depleted T cells, or PBMCs.

Original analysis: Using reference gene primer amplification, nucleated cell counts were estimated. Generated by immunoSEQ multiplex PCR, the TCRdb table keeps only in-frame clones and is missing some. The D gene and trimming were derived from the DNA, and the V and J assignments and clone size from that table. The repertoire holds about 120,000 clones, with 81% as singletons. Patients in Seattle were enrolled during active infection, then followed longitudinally. V lost 5 bases, J lost 5 bases, and 16 bases stayed unmatched. The CDR3 has 17 amino acids. Germline V CDR1 and CDR2: SGHRS, YFSETQ. Material for sequencing was peripheral blood. The source is a man younger than 40 with COVID-19, enrolled during active disease. This sequence joins TRBV5-1 and TRBJ2-5, with TRBD1 identical over 9 bases. DNA of the CDR3: TGCGCCAGCAGTATGAGGACAGGGGCCTTAGTAAAGGAGACCCAGTACTTC. This translates into CASSMRTGALVKETQYF.